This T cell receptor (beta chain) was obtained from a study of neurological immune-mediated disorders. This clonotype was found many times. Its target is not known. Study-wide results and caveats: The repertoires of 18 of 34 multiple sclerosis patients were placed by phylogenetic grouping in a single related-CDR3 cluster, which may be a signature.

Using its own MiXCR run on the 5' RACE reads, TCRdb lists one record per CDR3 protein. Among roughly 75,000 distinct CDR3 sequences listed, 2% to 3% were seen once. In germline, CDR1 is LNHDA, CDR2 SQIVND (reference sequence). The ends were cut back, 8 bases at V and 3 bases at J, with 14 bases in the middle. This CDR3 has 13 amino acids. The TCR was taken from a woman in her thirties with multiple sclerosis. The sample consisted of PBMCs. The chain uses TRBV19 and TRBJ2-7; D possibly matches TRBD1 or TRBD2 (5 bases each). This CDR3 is CASEGPPSYEQYF. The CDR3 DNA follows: TGTGCCAGTGAGGGGCCTCCTAGCTACGAGCAGTACTTC.